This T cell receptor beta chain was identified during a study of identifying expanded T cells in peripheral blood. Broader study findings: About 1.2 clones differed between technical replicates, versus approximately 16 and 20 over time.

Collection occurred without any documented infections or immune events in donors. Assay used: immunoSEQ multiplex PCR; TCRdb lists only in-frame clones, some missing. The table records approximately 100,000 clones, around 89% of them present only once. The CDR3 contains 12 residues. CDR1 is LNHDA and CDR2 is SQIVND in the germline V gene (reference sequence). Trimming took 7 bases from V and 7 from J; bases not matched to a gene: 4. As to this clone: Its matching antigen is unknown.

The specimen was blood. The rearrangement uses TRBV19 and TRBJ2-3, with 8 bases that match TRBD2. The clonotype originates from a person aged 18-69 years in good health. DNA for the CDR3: TGTGCCAGTACCGGGGGGGCCAATACGCAGTATTTT. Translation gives CASTGGANTQYF.